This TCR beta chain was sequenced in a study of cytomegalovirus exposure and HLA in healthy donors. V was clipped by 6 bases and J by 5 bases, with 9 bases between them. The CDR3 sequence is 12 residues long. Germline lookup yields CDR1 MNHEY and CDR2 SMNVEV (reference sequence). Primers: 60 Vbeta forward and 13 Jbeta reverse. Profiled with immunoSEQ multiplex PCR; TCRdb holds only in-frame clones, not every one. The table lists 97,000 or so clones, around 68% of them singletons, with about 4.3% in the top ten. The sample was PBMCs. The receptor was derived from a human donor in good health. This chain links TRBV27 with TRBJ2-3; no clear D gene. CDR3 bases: TGTGCCAGCAGAGCCGGCGGAGATACGCAGTATTTT. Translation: CASRAGGDTQYF.